Listed below are T cell receptor beta chains from one sample, sequenced in a study of blood T cell repertoires in COVID-19. Clones were read by immunoSEQ multiplex PCR, and TCRdb kept only the in-frame ones, dropping some. This sample carries about 140,000 clones, 84% of them seen once, and the ten largest clones take 3% to 4%. The sequenced sample consisted of PBMCs or T cells enriched from blood (not recorded which). The receptors were sampled from a woman between 50 and 59 years old with acute COVID-19. Both conserved end residues are part of each CDR3. The D gene is left open where the match is weak. A clone size is listed for some rows: how often the clone was seen (once, few, many), or a class if it is expanded.

len,j_gene,v_gene,d_gene,abundance,CDR3aa,CDR3nt
15,TRBJ1-1,TRBV27,TRBD1,.,CASSARQGRISEAFF,TGTGCCAGCAGTGCAAGACAGGGGAGGATTTCTGAAGCTTTCTTT
13,TRBJ1-6,TRBV2,.,.,CASIGGRNSPLHF,TGTGCCAGCATCGGCGGGAGGAATTCACCCCTCCACTTT
16,TRBJ2-3,TRBV5-1,TRBD1,.,CASSLSRDRVTDTQYF,TGCGCCAGCAGCTTGTCCCGGGACAGGGTCACAGATACGCAGTATTTT
14,TRBJ2-5,TRBV11-2,.,.,CASSPGVGGETQYF,TGTGCCAGCAGCCCAGGGGTTGGGGGAGAGACCCAGTACTTC
17,TRBJ1-3,TRBV5-6,.,.,CASSFRTSYSSGNTIYF,TGTGCCAGCAGCTTTCGAACCAGCTACAGCTCTGGAAACACCATATATTTT
16,TRBJ2-2,TRBV18,TRBD1,.,CASSPPGTGGSGELFF,TGTGCCAGCTCACCCCCTGGGACAGGGGGTTCCGGGGAGCTGTTTTTT
16,TRBJ2-3,TRBV4-2,TRBD2,once,CASSPETSGGVDTQYF,TGTGCCAGCAGCCCTGAGACTAGCGGGGGGGTAGATACGCAGTATTTT
19,TRBJ2-2,TRBV9,TRBD2,.,CASSLEWTSGRAYTGELFF,TGTGCCAGCAGCCTAGAATGGACTAGCGGGAGGGCCTACACCGGGGAGCTGTTTTTT
14,TRBJ2-5,TRBV28,.,.,CASSFLAAQETQYF,TGTGCCAGCAGTTTTTTGGCGGCGCAAGAGACCCAGTACTTC
19,TRBJ2-6,TRBV4-2,TRBD1,few,CASSPLAGTALSGANVLTF,TGTGCCAGCAGCCCACTCGCCGGGACAGCCCTCTCTGGGGCCAACGTCCTGACTTTC
16,TRBJ2-2,TRBV4-2,.,.,CASSQAGRDNTGELFF,TGTGCCAGCAGCCAGGCGGGACGGGATAACACCGGGGAGCTGTTTTTT
16,TRBJ2-1,TRBV5-1,TRBD1,once,CASSLAQGARGVEQFF,TGCGCCAGCAGCTTGGCTCAGGGGGCCAGGGGTGTTGAGCAGTTCTTC
17,TRBJ2-1,TRBV20-1,.,.,CSASRGVGRRSSNEQFF,TGCAGTGCTAGTCGGGGTGTGGGCAGGCGTTCATCCAATGAGCAGTTCTTC
16,TRBJ2-5,TRBV6-1,.,once,CASSEWSGRGGETQYF,TGTGCCAGCAGTGAATGGTCGGGACGCGGAGGGGAGACCCAGTACTTC
15,TRBJ2-5,TRBV7-9,.,.,CASTNGGAYQETQYF,TGTGCCAGCACCAACGGCGGGGCGTACCAAGAGACCCAGTACTTC
14,TRBJ1-2,TRBV7-2,TRBD1,few,CASSLVRQGGGYTF,TGTGCCAGCAGCTTAGTGAGACAGGGGGGAGGCTACACCTTC
16,TRBJ1-1,TRBV7-9,TRBD1,.,CASSLRGAERGTEAFF,TGTGCCAGCAGCCTCAGGGGGGCGGAACGAGGCACTGAAGCTTTCTTT
15,TRBJ2-7,TRBV6-1,TRBD2,.,CASSERAAGADEQYF,TGTGCCAGCAGTGAAAGGGCAGCGGGAGCCGACGAGCAGTACTTC
17,TRBJ2-5,TRBV5-1,.,.,CASSPRGDWRNQETQYF,TGCGCCAGCAGCCCCCGGGGTGATTGGCGCAACCAAGAGACCCAGTACTTC
15,TRBJ1-6,TRBV7-9,TRBD1,.,CASSLTGAYNSPLHF,TGTGCCAGCAGCTTAACAGGGGCTTATAATTCACCCCTCCACTTT
15,TRBJ1-5,TRBV6-6,.,.,CASSYSSSSNQPQHF,TGTGCCAGCAGTTATAGTTCGAGTAGCAATCAGCCCCAGCATTTT
14,TRBJ1-1,TRBV3-1/TRBV3-2,TRBD1,.,CASSSQGASTEAFF,TGTGCCAGCAGCTCACAGGGGGCGAGTACTGAAGCTTTCTTT
16,TRBJ1-3,TRBV27,.,.,CASKTPGVPSGNTIYF,TGTGCCAGCAAAACCCCAGGGGTTCCCTCTGGAAACACCATATATTTT
14,TRBJ1-2,TRBV30,.,.,CAWSVGRVLDGYTF,TGTGCCTGGAGTGTAGGCAGGGTATTGGATGGCTACACCTTC
14,TRBJ1-3,TRBV5-6,.,.,CASRSGPSLHTIYF,TGTGCCAGCAGGTCGGGTCCCAGCCTACACACCATATATTTT
15,TRBJ1-1,TRBV5-8,TRBD1,.,CASSLRDRGLAEAFF,TGTGCCAGCAGCTTGAGAGACAGGGGGCTAGCTGAAGCTTTCTTT